This T cell receptor (beta chain) was sequenced for a study of control samples from healthy donors and cancer patients. Germline values: CDR1 ENHRY, CDR2 SYGVKD. The CDR3 length is 13 residues. The V and J ends lost 2 bases and 4 bases respectively, with 8 bases between them. TCRdb's table, derived via immunoSEQ multiplex PCR, lists solely in-frame clones and lacks some. The sample consists of more than 140,000 clones, roughly 94% of them appearing once. The origin of this receptor is a man aged 40-49 years in good health. The sequenced material came from blood. The chain is built from TRBV10-3 and TRBJ1-2; D is unclear. Written as DNA, the CDR3 is TGTGCCATCAGTGAGGGGGATGGCTATGGCTACACCTTC. As protein: CAISEGDGYGYTF.